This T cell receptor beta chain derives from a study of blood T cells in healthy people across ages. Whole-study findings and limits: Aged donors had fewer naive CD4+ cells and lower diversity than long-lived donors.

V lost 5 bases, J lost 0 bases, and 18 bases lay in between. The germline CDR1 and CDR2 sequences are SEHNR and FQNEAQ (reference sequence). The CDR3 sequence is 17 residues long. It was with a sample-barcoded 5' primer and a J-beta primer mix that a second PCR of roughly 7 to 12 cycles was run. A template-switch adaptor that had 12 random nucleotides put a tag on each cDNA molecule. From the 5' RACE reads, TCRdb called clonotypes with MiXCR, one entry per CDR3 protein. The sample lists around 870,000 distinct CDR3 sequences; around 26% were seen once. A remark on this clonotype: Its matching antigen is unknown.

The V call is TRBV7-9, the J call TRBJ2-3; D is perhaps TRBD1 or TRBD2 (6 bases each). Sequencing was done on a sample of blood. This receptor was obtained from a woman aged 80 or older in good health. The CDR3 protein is CASSVGGGLTSTDTQYF. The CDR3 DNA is TGTGCCAGCAGCGTCGGGGGCGGACTGACTAGCACAGATACGCAGTATTTT.